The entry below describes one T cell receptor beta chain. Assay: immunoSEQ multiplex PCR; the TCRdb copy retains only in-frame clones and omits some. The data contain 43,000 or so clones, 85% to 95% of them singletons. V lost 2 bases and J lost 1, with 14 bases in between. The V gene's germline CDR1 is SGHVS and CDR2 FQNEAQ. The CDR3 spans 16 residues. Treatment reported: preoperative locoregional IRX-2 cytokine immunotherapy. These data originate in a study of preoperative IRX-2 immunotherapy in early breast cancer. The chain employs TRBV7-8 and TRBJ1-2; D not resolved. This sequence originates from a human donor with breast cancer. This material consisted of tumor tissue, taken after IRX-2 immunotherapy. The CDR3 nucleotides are TGTGCCAGCAGCTTATCTGTAGTGGCAGGTAACTATGGCTACACCTTC. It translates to CASSLSVVAGNYGYTF.